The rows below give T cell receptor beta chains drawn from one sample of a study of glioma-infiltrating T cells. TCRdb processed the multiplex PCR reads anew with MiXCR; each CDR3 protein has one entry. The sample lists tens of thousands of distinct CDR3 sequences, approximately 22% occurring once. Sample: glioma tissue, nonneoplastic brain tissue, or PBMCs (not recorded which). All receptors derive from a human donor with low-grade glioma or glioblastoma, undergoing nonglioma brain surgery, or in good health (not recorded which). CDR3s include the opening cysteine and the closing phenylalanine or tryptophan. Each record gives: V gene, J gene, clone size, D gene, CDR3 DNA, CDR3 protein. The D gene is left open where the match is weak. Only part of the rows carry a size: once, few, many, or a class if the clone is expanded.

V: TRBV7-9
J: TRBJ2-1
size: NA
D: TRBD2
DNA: TGTGCCAGCAGCTTAGTGACTAGCGGGAGGAACGAGCAGTTCTTC
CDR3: CASSLVTSGRNEQFF

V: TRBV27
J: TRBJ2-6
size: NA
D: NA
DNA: TGTGCCAGCAGTCACCTCTCTGGGGCCAACGTCCTGACTTTC
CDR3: CASSHLSGANVLTF

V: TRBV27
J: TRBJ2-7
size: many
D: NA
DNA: TGTGCCAGCAGTTTCCGGAGAGGGGGGGCCTACGAGCAGTACTTC
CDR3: CASSFRRGGAYEQYF

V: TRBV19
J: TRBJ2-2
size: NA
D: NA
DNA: TGTGCCAGTAGTATTAGGGTGGGAACCAACACCGGGGAGCTGTTTTTT
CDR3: CASSIRVGTNTGELFF

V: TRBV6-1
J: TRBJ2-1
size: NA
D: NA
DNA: TGTGCCAGGAGTCGGGCCTTCGAGCAGTTCTTC
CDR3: CARSRAFEQFF

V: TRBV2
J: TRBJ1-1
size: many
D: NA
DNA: TGTGCCAGCAGAAGGGGGGCGCGGAACACTGAAGCTTTCTTT
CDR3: CASRRGARNTEAFF

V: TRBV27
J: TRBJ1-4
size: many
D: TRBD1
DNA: TGTGCCAGCTCGCACAGGGGACGATCAGGAGCTAATGAAAAACTGTTTTTT
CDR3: CASSHRGRSGANEKLFF

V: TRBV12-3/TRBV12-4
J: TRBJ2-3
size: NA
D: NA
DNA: TGTGCCAGCAGTTTAGGGAGTGGGGGCACAGATACGCAGTATTTT
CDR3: CASSLGSGGTDTQYF

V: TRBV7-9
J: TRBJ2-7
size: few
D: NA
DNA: TGTGCCAGCATCCGGCTTGTTCCGGGACGTCGCGAGCAGTACTTC
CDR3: CASIRLVPGRREQYF

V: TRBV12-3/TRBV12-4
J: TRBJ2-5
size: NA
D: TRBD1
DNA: TGTGCCAGCAGCAGGGACAGGGACCGAAAAGAGACCCAGTACTTC
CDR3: CASSRDRDRKETQYF

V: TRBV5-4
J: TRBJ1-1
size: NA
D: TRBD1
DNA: TGTGCCAGCATCCCCGGGGGACAGGGGAACACTGAAGCTTTCTTT
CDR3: CASIPGGQGNTEAFF

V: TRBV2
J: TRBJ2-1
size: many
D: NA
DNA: TGTGCCAGCAGTGAAGCGGATGAGCAGTTCTTC
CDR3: CASSEADEQFF

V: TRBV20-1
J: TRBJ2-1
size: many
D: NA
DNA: TGCAGTAGCGGGTTTAGCAATGAGCAGTTCTTC
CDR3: CSSGFSNEQFF

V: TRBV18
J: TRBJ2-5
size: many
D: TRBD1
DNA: TGTGCCAGCTCACCGTACGAGGGACAGCAAGAGACCCAGTACTTC
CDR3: CASSPYEGQQETQYF

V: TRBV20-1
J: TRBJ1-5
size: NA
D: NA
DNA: TGCAGTGCTGCGAGGGGGGGAGTTAACAATCAGCCCCAGCATTTT
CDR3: CSAARGGVNNQPQHF

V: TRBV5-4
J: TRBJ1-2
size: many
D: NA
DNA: TGTGCCAGCAGCTACGACAGTTATGGCTACACCTTC
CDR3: CASSYDSYGYTF

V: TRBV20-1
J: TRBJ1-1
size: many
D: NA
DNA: TGCAGTGCTAGCAGCCAGGGTCTTTTGGGCACTGAAGCTTTCTTT
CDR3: CSASSQGLLGTEAFF

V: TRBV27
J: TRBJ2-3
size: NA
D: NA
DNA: TGTGACTCCCTCGGCGGCGGGGCGGGAAGAACAGATACGCAGTATTTT
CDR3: CDSLGGGAGRTDTQYF

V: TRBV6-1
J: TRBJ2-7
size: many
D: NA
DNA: TGTGCCAGCAGTTATCGTCCCGGGACAATCTACGAGCAGTACTTC
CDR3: CASSYRPGTIYEQYF

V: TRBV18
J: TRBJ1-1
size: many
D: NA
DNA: TGTGCCAGCTCACCGCGTTCACAGGGCACGAACACTGAAGCTTTCTTT
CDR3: CASSPRSQGTNTEAFF

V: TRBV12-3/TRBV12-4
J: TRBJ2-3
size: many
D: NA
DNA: TGTGCCAGCAGTTTACAAAGCACAGATACGCAGTATTTT
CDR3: CASSLQSTDTQYF

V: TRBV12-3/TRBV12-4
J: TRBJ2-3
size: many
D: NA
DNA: TGTGCCAGCAGCTCATATGGGCCGGGACGCCGGACCCCCACAGATACGCAGTATTTT
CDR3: CASSSYGPGRRTPTDTQYF

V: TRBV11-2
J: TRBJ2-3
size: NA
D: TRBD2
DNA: TGTGCCAGCAGCTTAGTACTAGCGGGAGGAGATACGCAGTATTTT
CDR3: CASSLVLAGGDTQYF

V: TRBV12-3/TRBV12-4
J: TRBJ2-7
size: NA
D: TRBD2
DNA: TGTGCCAGCAGTTTAGAGCGGGGGGGCTCCTACGAGCAGTACTTC
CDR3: CASSLERGGSYEQYF

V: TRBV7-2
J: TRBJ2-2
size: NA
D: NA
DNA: TGTGCCAGCAGCCAGCCCCTAAGGGGAACCGGGGAGCTGTTTTTT
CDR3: CASSQPLRGTGELFF

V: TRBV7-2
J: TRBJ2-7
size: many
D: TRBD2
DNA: TGTGCCAGCAGCTTAGCCTCTAGCGGGGCGGCCTACGAGCAGTACTTC
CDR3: CASSLASSGAAYEQYF

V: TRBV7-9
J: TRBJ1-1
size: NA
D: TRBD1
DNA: TGTGCCAGCAACATTTTATGGACAGGATCGAACACTGAAGCTTTCTTT
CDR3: CASNILWTGSNTEAFF

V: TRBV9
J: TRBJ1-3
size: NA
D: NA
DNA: TGTGCCAGCAGCGAACAGAGCTCTGGAAACACCATATATTTT
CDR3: CASSEQSSGNTIYF

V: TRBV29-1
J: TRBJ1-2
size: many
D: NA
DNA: TGCAGCACGCGTGATTGGGGGCAGTCCTATGGCTACACCTTC
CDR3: CSTRDWGQSYGYTF

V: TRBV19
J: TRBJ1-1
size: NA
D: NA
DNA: TGTGCCAGTAACTCAGGATGGCTCACTGAAGCTTTCTTT
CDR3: CASNSGWLTEAFF

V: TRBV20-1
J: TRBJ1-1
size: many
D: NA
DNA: TGCAGTGCTCCCAATGGGGCACGCAAGAGAGCTTTCTTT
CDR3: CSAPNGARKRAFF

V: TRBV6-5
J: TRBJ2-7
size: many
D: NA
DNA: TGTGCCAGCAGTTACGGCGCCCGCTCCTACGAGCAGTACTTC
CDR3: CASSYGARSYEQYF

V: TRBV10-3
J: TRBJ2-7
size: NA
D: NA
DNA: TGTGCCATCAGGGACGGGAAGGACAACGAGCAGTACTTC
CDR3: CAIRDGKDNEQYF

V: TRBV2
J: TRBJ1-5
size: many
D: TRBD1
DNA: TGTGCCAGCGGGATGGGACAGCCCTCTATTTGGCCCCAGCATTTT
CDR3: CASGMGQPSIWPQHF

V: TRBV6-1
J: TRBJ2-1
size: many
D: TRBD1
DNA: TGTGCCAGCAGTGACCGGGACAGGGGATCCTACAATGAGCAGTTCTTC
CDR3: CASSDRDRGSYNEQFF

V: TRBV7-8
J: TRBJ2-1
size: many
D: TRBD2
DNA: TGTGCCAGCAGCTCCGGACTAGCGGGTATCTACAATGAGCAGTTCTTC
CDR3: CASSSGLAGIYNEQFF

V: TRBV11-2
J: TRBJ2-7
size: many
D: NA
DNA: TGTGCCAGCAGCTTAGTTGGCAGGGGATACGAGCAGTACTTC
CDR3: CASSLVGRGYEQYF

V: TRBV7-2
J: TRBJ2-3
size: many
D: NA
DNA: TGTGCCAGCAGCTTACTCGACAGGCTAAGCACAGATACGCAGTATTTT
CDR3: CASSLLDRLSTDTQYF

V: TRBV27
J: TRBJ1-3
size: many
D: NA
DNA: TGTGCCAGCAGTTTATATTCAGGACAGAGAAACACCATATATTTT
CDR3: CASSLYSGQRNTIYF

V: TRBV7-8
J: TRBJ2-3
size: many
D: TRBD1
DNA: TGTGCCAGCAGCTTAGTGTCACGGACAGGGTCCCACACAGATACGCAGTATTTT
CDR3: CASSLVSRTGSHTDTQYF

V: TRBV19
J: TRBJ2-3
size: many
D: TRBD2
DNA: TGTGCCAGTAAGCGGGAAAGGACAGATACGCAGTATTTT
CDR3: CASKRERTDTQYF

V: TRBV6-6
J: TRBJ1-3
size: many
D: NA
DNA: TGTGCCAGCAGTTACTACCAGGGATCTGGAAACACCATATATTTT
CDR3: CASSYYQGSGNTIYF

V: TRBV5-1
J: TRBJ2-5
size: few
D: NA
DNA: TGCGCCAGCAGCTTGATGACGGACCAAGAGACCCAGTACTTC
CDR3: CASSLMTDQETQYF

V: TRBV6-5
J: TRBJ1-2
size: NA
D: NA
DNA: TGTGCCAGTTACATGGGGCGTTATGGCTACACCTTC
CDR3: CASYMGRYGYTF

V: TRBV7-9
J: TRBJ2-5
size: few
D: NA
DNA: TGTGCCAGCAGCTTAGTTGGGGGCGGAGAGACCCAGTACTTC
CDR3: CASSLVGGGETQYF

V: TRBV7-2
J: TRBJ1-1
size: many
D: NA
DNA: TGTGCCAGCAGCTTATCGGACACTGAAGCTTTCTTT
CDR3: CASSLSDTEAFF

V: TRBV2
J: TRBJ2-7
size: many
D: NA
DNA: TGTGCCAGCAGTCCCCGGGACGCTGACGAGCAGTACTTC
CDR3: CASSPRDADEQYF

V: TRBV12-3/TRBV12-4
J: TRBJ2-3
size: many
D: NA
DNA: TGTGCCAGCAGTTTCGGAGGTTCAGATACGCAGTATTTT
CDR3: CASSFGGSDTQYF

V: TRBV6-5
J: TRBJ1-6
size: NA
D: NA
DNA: TGTGCCAGCAGTTGGGGACGCAGGGCTCTTAATACACCCCTCCACTTT
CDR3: CASSWGRRALNTPLHF

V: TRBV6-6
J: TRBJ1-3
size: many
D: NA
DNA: TGTGCCAGCAGTTACATGCCAGACCCCCGGACCTCTGGAAACACCATATATTTT
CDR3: CASSYMPDPRTSGNTIYF

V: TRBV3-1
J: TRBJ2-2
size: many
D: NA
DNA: TGTGCCAGCAGTTTGACCGGGGAGCTGTTTTTT
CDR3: CASSLTGELFF

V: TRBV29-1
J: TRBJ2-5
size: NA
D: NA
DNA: TGCAGCGTTAGGAGCAGGGCGGTCGGAGAGACCCAGTACTTC
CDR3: CSVRSRAVGETQYF

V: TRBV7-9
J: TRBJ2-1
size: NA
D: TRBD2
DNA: TGTGCCAGCATCCTAGAGGCGGGGGGTTACAATGAGCAGTTCTTC
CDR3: CASILEAGGYNEQFF

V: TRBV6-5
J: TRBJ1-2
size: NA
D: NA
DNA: TGTGCCAGCGGGTTCCTTGATTTATATGGCTGCACCTTC
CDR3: CASGFLDLYGCTF

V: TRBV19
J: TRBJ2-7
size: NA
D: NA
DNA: TGTGCCAGTAGTTCCACCGGGGGGCCTCCCTACGAGCAGTACTTC
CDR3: CASSSTGGPPYEQYF

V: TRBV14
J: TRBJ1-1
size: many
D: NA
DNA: TGTGCCAGCAGCCAAGTTGTCACTGAAGCTTTCTTT
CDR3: CASSQVVTEAFF

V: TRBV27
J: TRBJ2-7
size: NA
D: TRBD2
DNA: TGTGCCAGCAGTTCGACTAGCGGGAGGCGGTCCTACGAGCAGTACTTC
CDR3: CASSSTSGRRSYEQYF

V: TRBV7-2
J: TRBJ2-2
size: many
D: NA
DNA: TGTGCCAGCAGCCTGCAATTAGGGGCTGCCGGGGAGCTGTTTTTT
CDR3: CASSLQLGAAGELFF

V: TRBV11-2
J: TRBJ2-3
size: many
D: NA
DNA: TGTGCCAGCAGCTTAGTGGTAGCAGATACGCAGTATTTT
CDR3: CASSLVVADTQYF

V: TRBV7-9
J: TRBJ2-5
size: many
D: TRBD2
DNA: TGTGCCAGCAGCTTCCGTAGCGGGGGACTCCAAGAGACCCAGTACTTC
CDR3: CASSFRSGGLQETQYF